The 21 T cell receptor beta chains in this list originate from one sample, sequenced in a study of CD8+ T cells in alopecia areata. Sequencing used cDNA as its template, made by extracting RNA and reverse transcribing it. The table came from immunoSEQ multiplex PCR; TCRdb's copy has only in-frame clones and leaves some out. The repertoire has over 200,000 clones, more than 45% of them found once; the top ten carry under 0.5%. The sample consisted of CD4+ T cells sorted from blood, taken at week 0. All receptors come from a human donor with alopecia areata.

This clone was counted a few times. The chain uses TRBV5-6 and TRBJ2-7; 9 nucleotides agree with TRBD2. Germline V lookup: CDR1 SGHDT, CDR2 YYEEEE. V lost 0 bases to trimming and J lost 5 bases; unmatched junction nucleotides: 12. CDR3 length: 17 residues. CDR3 in amino acids: CASSLVVTSGGMNEQYF. The CDR3 nucleotides are TGTGCCAGCAGCTTGGTGGTGACTAGCGGTGGAATGAACGAGCAGTACTTC.

The chain employs TRBV5-1 and TRBJ1-1; D is uncertain. Germline V CDR1 and CDR2: SGHRS, YFSETQ. The CDR3 runs 13 residues. The germline V and J ends were trimmed by 3 bases and 7 bases, with 13 bases remaining between them. CDR3 DNA: TGCGCCAGCAGCTCGGACGTGGGCATTGAAGCTTTCTTT. Its translation is CASSSDVGIEAFF.

The chain couples TRBV5-1 to TRBJ2-5; D is possibly TRBD1 or TRBD2 (5 bases each). Germline V lookup: CDR1 SGHRS, CDR2 YFSETQ. The CDR3 spans 17 residues. V dropped 1 base and J dropped 5 bases, with 21 bases sitting between them. DNA of the CDR3: TGCGCCAGCAGCTTGTCCGGGACCTCCCGCTCGGGGGAGACCCAGTACTTC. Translated, it gives CASSLSGTSRSGETQYF.

The V and J genes are TRBV4-1 and TRBJ2-5; D is undetermined. Germline V lookup: CDR1 MGHRA, CDR2 YSYEKL. Between the trimmed V and J ends, which lost 2 bases and 6 bases, there was a span of 10 bases. The CDR3 is 13 residues long. The CDR3 spells CASSQPLIQTQYF. As DNA, the CDR3 is TGCGCCAGCAGCCAACCGTTAATTCAGACCCAGTACTTC.

V and J are TRBV6-1 and TRBJ2-7, with 7 bases fitting TRBD1. V gave up 5 bases and J gave up 4 bases; unmatched junction bases: 8. Germline assignment: CDR1 MNHNS and CDR2 SASEGT. The CDR3 is made up of 14 amino acids. The CDR3 coding sequence is TGTGCCAGCAGTTCCGGGACAGCTCGTTACGAGCAGTACTTC. Its protein product is CASSSGTARYEQYF.

CDR3 residues: CAWSVGSSYGYTF. Written as DNA, the CDR3 is TGTGCCTGGAGTGTAGGATCGTCCTATGGCTACACCTTC. J is TRBJ1-2 and V is TRBV30; no clear D gene. The V and J ends lost 0 bases and 4 bases respectively, with 9 bases between them. Germline CDR1 reads GTSNPN; CDR2 reads SVGIG (reference sequence). The CDR3 covers 13 residues.

A note on this clone: The same CDR3 can be traced to other DNA sequences in this sample. V usage is TRBV29-1 and J usage is TRBJ1-1; maybe TRBD1 (5 bases). The CDR3 is made up of 12 amino acids. Trimming took 3 bases from V and 0 from J, leaving 5 bases between them. The germline gives CDR1 SQVTM, CDR2 ANQGSEA. In nucleotides, the CDR3 is TGCAGCGTTGACAGGGTGAACACTGAAGCTTTCTTT. Encoded protein: CSVDRVNTEAFF.

A single count supports this clone. This sequence joins TRBV30 and TRBJ2-3; D is ambiguous. V was cut by 2 bases and J by 1 base, with 13 bases left in between. The CDR3 length is 15 residues. Germline CDR1 and CDR2: GTSNPN and SVGIG (reference sequence). The CDR3 spells CAWSSDSLRTDTQYF. The CDR3 DNA reads TGTGCCTGGAGTTCAGACTCCTTGCGCACAGATACGCAGTATTTT.

The rearrangement uses TRBV29-1 and TRBJ1-5, with D uncertain. The CDR3 is made up of 12 amino acids. Germline V gives CDR1 SQVTM, CDR2 ANQGSEA. The V end lost 5 bases, the J end lost 4 bases, and 9 bases lay between the germline ends. CDR3 nucleotides: TGCAGCGTTTTGACGGGGAATCAGCCCCAGCATTTT. Translated, it gives CSVLTGNQPQHF.

The chain employs TRBV29-1 and TRBJ1-2; 7 bases map to TRBD1. V gave up 5 bases and J gave up 4 bases; unmatched junction bases: 4. In germline, CDR1 is SQVTM, CDR2 ANQGSEA. This CDR3 region has 12 residues. The chain's CDR3 is CSVRQGGYGYTF. CDR3 nucleotides: TGCAGCGTTAGGCAGGGGGGCTATGGCTACACCTTC.

This clone was seen just once. This rearrangement joins TRBV15 to TRBJ1-2, with TRBD1 matching over 9 bases. Germline CDR1 LNHNV, CDR2 YYDKDF (reference sequence). With 1 base clipped from V and 9 bases from J, the junction kept 6 bases outside the gene matches. The CDR3 covers 14 residues. The CDR3 loop reads CATSRGQGEDCYTF. CDR3 nucleotides: TGTGCCACCAGCAGAGGACAGGGGGAGGATTGCTACACCTTC.

Only a few counts were recorded for this clone. The chain combines TRBV30 with TRBJ1-5; D may be TRBD1 (6 bases). The CDR3 runs 15 residues. The germline V and J ends were trimmed by 3 bases and 0 bases, with 12 bases remaining between them. Germline lookup yields CDR1 GTSNPN and CDR2 SVGIG (reference sequence). CDR3 nucleotide sequence: TGTGCCTGGAGCCGCGGGACATATAGCAATCAGCCCCAGCATTTT. Translated: CAWSRGTYSNQPQHF.

In this sample, this clone turned up once. The V and J genes are TRBV2 and TRBJ2-7; D is unclear. Per the germline V gene, CDR1 is SNHLY and CDR2 is FYNNEI. The CDR3 consists of 12 residues. Trimming shortened V by 5 bases and J by 5 bases, and 10 bases separated the two germline ends. The CDR3 reads CASSRAGDEQYF. The CDR3 DNA is TGTGCCAGCAGTCGGGCCGGCGACGAGCAGTACTTC.

This clone was counted a few times. The rearrangement links TRBV7-8 to TRBJ2-7; D is perhaps TRBD2 (5 bases). CDR1 and CDR2 (germline): SGHVS, FQNEAQ. The CDR3 has 14 amino acids. The V and J ends lost 1 base and 3 bases respectively, with 10 bases between them. CDR3 protein: CASSLVARGYEQYF. DNA of the CDR3: TGTGCCAGCAGCTTAGTAGCCCGGGGCTACGAGCAGTACTTC.

The chain employs TRBV29-1 and TRBJ1-1; TRBD1 might be the D (5 bases). Germline assignment: CDR1 SQVTM and CDR2 ANQGSEA. This CDR3 has 15 amino acids. Trimming left V 4 bases short and J 4 bases short, with 19 bases between. In nucleotides, the CDR3 is TGCAGCGTTGTATTTCAGGGACGCCGTAGCACTGAAGCTTTCTTT. Translating gives CSVVFQGRRSTEAFF.

The chain joins TRBV27 to TRBJ2-5, with 11 bases identical to TRBD2. Germline CDR1 MNHEY, CDR2 SMNVEV (reference sequence). This CDR3 has 17 residues. The V segment lost 6 bases and the J segment 2 bases; nucleotides outside the gene matches: 11. CDR3 DNA sequence: TGTGCCAGCAGAGGAGGTCATCGACTAGCGGGGCAAGAGACCCAGTACTTC. This translates into CASRGGHRLAGQETQYF.

This clone has only a few counts. Other nucleotide sequences from this sample produce the same CDR3. The V and J genes are TRBV5-1 and TRBJ2-2; D might be TRBD2 (6 bases). The CDR3 extends over 14 amino acids. CDR1 and CDR2 (germline): SGHRS, YFSETQ. The ends were cut back, 0 bases at V and 3 bases at J, with 6 bases in the middle. In DNA form, the CDR3 reads TGCGCCAGCAGCTTGGGCGGGGACACCGGGGAGCTGTTTTTT. Its protein product is CASSLGGDTGELFF. The whole variable domain, filled in from reference TRBV5-1 and TRBJ2-2, reads KAGVTQTPRYLIKTRGQQVTLSCSPISGHRSVSWYQQTPGQGLQFLFEYFSETQRNKGNFPGRFSGRQFSNSRSEMNVSTLELGDSALYLCASSLGGDTGELFFGEGSRLTVL.

This clone was counted only a few times. The gene calls are TRBV2 and TRBJ2-3; 7 bases match TRBD2. In germline, CDR1 is SNHLY, CDR2 FYNNEI. V dropped 6 bases and J dropped 1; count of bases not matched to a gene: 7. The CDR3 is 15 residues long. The CDR3 loop is CASSRSGWGTDTQYF. In nucleotides, the CDR3 is TGTGCCAGCAGCCGTAGCGGGTGGGGCACAGATACGCAGTATTTT.

The chain is built from TRBV30 and TRBJ2-4, with no clear D. Trimming pared 1 base from V and 6 bases from J, leaving 13 bases between. The CDR3 is 14 residues long. Germline V gene sequence: CDR1 GTSNPN, CDR2 SVGIG (reference sequence). CDR3 DNA sequence: TGTGCCTGGAGTGCGGTAGGCACCGCAAACATTCAGTACTTC. Translation gives CAWSAVGTANIQYF.

The chain has TRBV7-9 and TRBJ1-6; D unresolved. Trimming cost V 0 bases and J 8 bases, with 11 bases left between them. The CDR3 has 15 residues. From germline, CDR1 is SEHNR and CDR2 FQNEAQ (reference sequence). This chain's CDR3 is CASSLAGPGDSPLHF. The CDR3 nucleotides are TGTGCCAGCAGCTTAGCCGGGCCTGGGGATTCACCCCTCCACTTT.

The chain has TRBV4-1 and TRBJ2-2, with D uncertain. This CDR3 is built from 15 residues. Germline values: CDR1 MGHRA, CDR2 YSYEKL. V dropped 3 bases and J dropped 8 bases, with 16 bases sitting between them. For the CDR3, the DNA is TGCGCCAGCAGCCAGAGTAAGATTATCAAAGGGGAGCTGTTTTTT. It codes for CASSQSKIIKGELFF.